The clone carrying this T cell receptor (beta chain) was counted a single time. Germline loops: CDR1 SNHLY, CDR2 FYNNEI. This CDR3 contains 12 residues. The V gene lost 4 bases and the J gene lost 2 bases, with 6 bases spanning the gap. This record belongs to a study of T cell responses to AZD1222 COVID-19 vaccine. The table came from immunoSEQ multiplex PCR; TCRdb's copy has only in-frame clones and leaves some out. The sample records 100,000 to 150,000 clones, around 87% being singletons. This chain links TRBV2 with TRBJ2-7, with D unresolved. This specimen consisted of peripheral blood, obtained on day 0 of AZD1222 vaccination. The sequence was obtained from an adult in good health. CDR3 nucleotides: TGTGCCAGCAGTGTTTTGACCTACGAGCAGTACTTC. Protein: CASSVLTYEQYF.